This section outlines one TCR beta chain sequence together with its context. These data are taken from a study of PD-1 blockade in mismatch repair-deficient tumors. The repertoire was sequenced with immunoSEQ multiplex PCR; TCRdb's copy has only in-frame clones and lacks some. The sample holds about 51,000 clones, approximately 78% seen once. V was cut by 5 bases and J by 1 base, with 15 bases left in between. In germline, CDR1 is MDHEN, CDR2 SYDVKM. This CDR3 contains 15 residues. The receptor was isolated from an adult with mismatch repair-deficient cancer. The J gene is TRBJ2-7, the V gene TRBV28, with D possibly being TRBD1 or TRBD2 (5 bases each). The sequenced sample was peripheral blood, obtained 4 weeks after starting pembrolizumab. CDR3 nucleotides: TGTGCCAGCAGTAAACCCGGGACCGCATCCTACGAGCAGTACTTC. Protein: CASSKPGTASYEQYF. The full variable domain, in which reference TRBV28 and TRBJ2-7 provide the parts outside the CDR3, is DVKVTQSSRYLVKRTGEKVFLECVQDMDHENMFWYRQDPGLGLRLIYFSYDVKMKEKGDIPEGYSVSREKKERFSLILESASTNQTSMYLCASSKPGTASYEQYFGPGTRLTVT.